This TCR beta chain stems from a study of T cell responses to AZD1222 COVID-19 vaccine. The CDR3 extends over 12 amino acids. Germline V gene lookup returns CDR1 SGHTA and CDR2 FQGTGA. V was trimmed by 5 bases and J by 5 bases, leaving 8 bases between them. In its sample, this clone was seen once. Clones were sequenced by immunoSEQ multiplex PCR, and TCRdb holds only the in-frame ones, with some missing. Counted here are roughly 140,000 clones, 88% occurring once; the ten biggest clones make up roughly 15%. This chain joins TRBV7-3 and TRBJ2-3, with D hard to call. Material: peripheral blood, obtained on day 0 of AZD1222 vaccination. This TCR came from an adult in good health. The CDR3 loop reads CASSRFGDTQYF. CDR3 nucleotides: TGTGCCAGCAGCCGCTTCGGAGATACGCAGTATTTT.